The clone carrying this TCR beta chain was detected only a few times. Its antigen remains unidentified. The record originates from a study of early stage breast cancer tumors. Study details: Twelve of the 16 invasive tumors were ER+, PR+ and HER2-. The ER+/PR+/HER2- tumors included seven or eight ductal and a handful of lobular carcinomas.

The CDR3 spans 16 residues. Germline V gene sequence: CDR1 LNHDA, CDR2 SQIVND (reference sequence). The junction had 10 bases not matched to a gene; V was cut back by 5 bases and J by 5 bases. General study results and limits: Tumors had about 2.5-fold higher T cell density and higher clonality than adjacent normal breast tissue. Tumor and normal breast were distinguished via blood comparison in 14 of 16 patients.

TCRdb's table, derived via immunoSEQ multiplex PCR, lists solely in-frame clones and lacks some. The sample includes tens of thousands of clones, approximately 72% of them seen just once. The chain has TRBV19 and TRBJ2-2, with TRBD2 identical over 8 bases. The clonotype originates from a person aged 45 to 59 with breast cancer. Sequenced: blood. CDR3 coding DNA: TGTGCCAGTAGTGCCTTAGCGGGACATCGAACCGGGGAGCTGTTTTTT. As protein: CASSALAGHRTGELFF. Filled out from reference TRBV19 and TRBJ2-2, the complete variable domain reads DGGITQSPKYLFRKEGQNVTLSCEQNLNHDAMYWYRQDPGQGLRLIYYSQIVNDFQKGDIAEGYSVSREKKESFPLTVTSAQKNPTAFYLCASSALAGHRTGELFFGEGSRLTVL.